This T cell receptor (beta chain) was sequenced during a study of T-cell reconstitution after alpha-beta-depleted transplantation in children. The germline V gene encodes CDR1 SGHRS and CDR2 YFSETQ. The CDR3 contains 14 residues. V was clipped by 4 bases and J by 0 bases, with 10 bases between them. Preparation of the TCRbeta library involved a method that used unique molecular identifiers. TCRdb recomputed calls from the PCR reads with MiXCR, one row per CDR3 protein. The table records some 550,000 distinct CDR3 sequences, approximately 22% of them present only once. The TCR sequence derives from a boy under three years old who had a stem cell transplant for acute myeloid leukemia, so the T cells may come from the graft donor. The rearrangement links TRBV5-1 to TRBJ2-5, with D unclear. Material: PBMCs, mostly from graft donor cells, obtained 360 days after TCRalphabeta/CD19-depleted stem cell transplant. Here the CDR3 DNA reads TGCGCCAGCAGCCTTTCATCGTACCAAGAGACCCAGTACTTC. Its protein product is CASSLSSYQETQYF.